The 26 T cell receptor beta chains presented below share a single source sample, sequenced in a study of cytomegalovirus exposure and HLA in healthy donors. 60 Vbeta and 13 Jbeta primers were used in PCR. Produced via immunoSEQ multiplex PCR; TCRdb's table is partial and in-frame only. This sample carries 150,000 or so clones, around 78% of them seen once, and the ten largest clones take 2.5% to 3.5%. The sample taken for sequencing was PBMCs. The receptors originated from a woman aged 40 to 50 in good health and CMV-seronegative.

The chain combines TRBV5-6 with TRBJ1-4, with D possibly TRBD1 on 6 matching bases. The CDR3 sequence is 15 residues long. Germline values: CDR1 SGHDT, CDR2 YYEEEE. V was clipped by 5 bases and J by 7 bases, with 18 bases between them. The CDR3 loop reads CASSFMGPGVEKLFF. The DNA for the CDR3 is TGTGCCAGCAGTTTTATGGGGCCAGGGGTTGAAAAACTGTTTTTT.

The CDR3 loop reads CASSTGTAQFLYEQYF. Written as DNA, the CDR3 is TGTGCCAGTAGTACCGGGACAGCACAGTTCCTCTACGAGCAGTACTTC. The chain joins TRBV19 to TRBJ2-7, with 7 bases lining up with TRBD1. Germline V gene sequence: CDR1 LNHDA, CDR2 SQIVND (reference sequence). The CDR3 has 16 residues. The junction had 12 bases not matched to a gene; V was cut back by 4 bases and J by 3 bases.

There are a few counts of this clone. The chain joins TRBV5-1 to TRBJ1-5, with TRBD1 matching over 7 bases. CDR1 is SGHRS and CDR2 is YFSETQ in the germline V gene. Trimming took 3 bases from V and 6 from J; bases not matched to a gene: 6. This CDR3 has 14 amino acids. CDR3 bases: TGCGCCAGCAGCTCCGGACAGGACGGTCAGCCCCAGCATTTT. Its translation is CASSSGQDGQPQHF.

The rearrangement links TRBV5-6 to TRBJ1-5, with 7 bases aligning to TRBD1. Germline trimming cut 6 bases from V and 2 bases from J; bases unmatched to any gene: 5. This CDR3 contains 14 residues. Germline assignment: CDR1 SGHDT and CDR2 YYEEEE. CDR3 amino acids: CASTRGFGNQPQHF. The CDR3 DNA reads as TGTGCCAGCACCAGGGGGTTTGGCAATCAGCCCCAGCATTTT.

This chain links TRBV7-2 with TRBJ2-1; D unclear. Germline values: CDR1 SGHTA, CDR2 FQGNSA. The V gene lost 5 bases and the J gene lost 9 bases, with 14 bases spanning the gap. The CDR3 length is 13 residues. CDR3 nucleotides: TGTGCCAGCAGCCATTCTCAAGTGGCTGAGCAGTTCTTC. It yields the protein CASSHSQVAEQFF.

CDR3 sequence (DNA): TGTGCCAGTAGTATTACAGGCTCTGGAAACACCATATATTTT. Protein: CASSITGSGNTIYF. The chain has TRBV19 and TRBJ1-3; D perhaps matches TRBD1 (5 bases). The V and J ends lost 3 bases and 0 bases respectively, with 6 bases between them. CDR1 LNHDA and CDR2 SQIVND come from the germline V gene (reference sequence). There are 14 residues in the CDR3. Full variable domain (missing parts from reference TRBV19 and TRBJ1-3): DGGITQSPKYLFRKEGQNVTLSCEQNLNHDAMYWYRQDPGQGLRLIYYSQIVNDFQKGDIAEGYSVSREKKESFPLTVTSAQKNPTAFYLCASSITGSGNTIYFGEGSWLTVV.

V and J are TRBV11-2 and TRBJ2-7; no clear D gene. Deletions cut 5 bases from V and 0 bases from J, with 23 bases between. This CDR3 is built from 18 residues. Germline V gene data show CDR1 as SGHAT and CDR2 as FQNNGV. The CDR3 region is CASSHLSSYSLSSYEQYF. DNA for the CDR3: TGTGCCAGCAGCCACCTATCCTCGTACAGCCTCTCCTCCTACGAGCAGTACTTC.

The rearrangement joins TRBV2 to TRBJ1-6; the D gene is possibly TRBD1 (6 bases). Germline V gene sequence: CDR1 SNHLY, CDR2 FYNNEI. Between the trimmed V and J ends, which lost 3 bases and 5 bases, there was a span of 8 bases. CDR3 length equals 14 residues. This CDR3 is CASSDHRDNSPLHF. The CDR3 DNA sequence: TGTGCCAGCAGTGATCACAGGGATAATTCACCCCTCCACTTT.

This clone was recorded a few times. The chain carries TRBV13 and TRBJ1-1; no clear D. V gave up 5 bases and J gave up 1 base, with 11 bases separating them. The CDR3 is 14 residues long. Germline CDR1 reads PRHDT; CDR2 reads FYEKMQ (reference sequence). The DNA for the CDR3 is TGTGCCAGCAGCGTCGGAGGAGCGAACACTGAAGCTTTCTTT. Translated, it gives CASSVGGANTEAFF.

The genes are TRBV7-9 and TRBJ1-1; the match to TRBD1 covers 8 bases. Per germline, CDR1 SEHNR and CDR2 FQNEAQ (reference sequence). This CDR3 contains 13 residues. Trimming took 6 bases from V and 1 from J; bases not matched to a gene: 1. DNA of the CDR3: TGTGCCAGCAGTGGACAGGGGAACACTGAAGCTTTCTTT. Translation: CASSGQGNTEAFF.

The rearrangement uses TRBV5-4 and TRBJ1-2; D perhaps matches TRBD1 (6 bases). Trimming left V 10 bases short and J 2 bases short, with 15 bases between. The CDR3 is 13 amino acids. CDR1 SGHNT and CDR2 YYREEE come from the germline V gene (reference sequence). The CDR3 protein is CAGSGRGNYGYTF. The CDR3 DNA reads TGTGCCGGATCAGGGAGGGGGAACTATGGCTACACCTTC.

This clone turned up a few times. The same CDR3 can be traced to other DNA sequences in this sample. The rearrangement joins TRBV28 to TRBJ1-2; D not resolved. V was trimmed by 8 bases and J by 8 bases, leaving 24 bases between them. Per the germline V gene, CDR1 is MDHEN and CDR2 is SYDVKM. CDR3 length equals 15 residues. Here the CDR3 DNA reads TGTGCCAGCCATGATCCGGGTTCCCGTCTCCGGGGCTACACCTTC. Translated, it gives CASHDPGSRLRGYTF.

Many counts were recorded for this clone. The genes are TRBV6-1 and TRBJ1-2; TRBD1 agrees at 7 bases. Germline assignment: CDR1 MNHNS and CDR2 SASEGT. Trimming cost V 7 bases and J 2 bases; bases outside gene matches: 7. This CDR3 is built from 14 residues. DNA of the CDR3: TGTGCCAGCACGGGGGCAGGGGGGAACTATGGCTACACCTTC. It specifies CASTGAGGNYGYTF.

The chain recombines TRBV7-9 with TRBJ2-1; tentatively, D is TRBD1 (6 bases). V shed 4 bases and J shed 8 bases, with 9 bases lying between them. Per germline, CDR1 SEHNR and CDR2 FQNEAQ (reference sequence). CDR3 size: 12 residues. The CDR3 region is CASSSQGDEQFF. The CDR3 bases are TGTGCCAGCAGCTCACAGGGAGATGAGCAGTTCTTC.

The chain couples TRBV15 to TRBJ2-2; 8 bases map to TRBD1. The CDR3 consists of 17 residues. V lost 1 base and J lost 6; bases outside the gene matches: 10. Germline V gene data show CDR1 as LNHNV and CDR2 as YYDKDF (reference sequence). The CDR3 spells CATSRVRTGPFPGELFF. Here the CDR3 DNA reads TGTGCCACCAGCAGAGTACGGACAGGGCCTTTCCCCGGGGAGCTGTTTTTT.

The gene calls are TRBV6-6 and TRBJ2-3; TRBD1 matches at 7 bases. V trimming: 2 bases; J trimming: 0 bases; junction bases outside the gene matches: 2. The CDR3 runs to 15 residues. Germline V gene sequence: CDR1 MNHNY, CDR2 SVGAGI (reference sequence). CDR3 nucleotides: TGTGCCAGCAGTTACACGGGACAGAGCACAGATACGCAGTATTTT. Its protein is CASSYTGQSTDTQYF.

V gene TRBV15 combines with J gene TRBJ1-2; a possible D gene is TRBD1 (6 bases). CDR1 and CDR2 (germline): LNHNV, YYDKDF (reference sequence). The CDR3 totals 15 residues. V was pared by 0 bases and J by 5 bases, with 13 bases between. The CDR3 DNA sequence: TGTGCCACCAGCAGAGATTTAAGGACAGAATATGGCTACACCTTC. It yields the protein CATSRDLRTEYGYTF.

This sequence joins TRBV27 and TRBJ2-7, with a possible D match to TRBD2 (7 bases). Trimming took 3 bases from V and 0 from J, leaving 12 bases between them. The CDR3 is made up of 15 amino acids. Germline lookup yields CDR1 MNHEY and CDR2 SMNVEV (reference sequence). CDR3 sequence reads: CASSLLGGHSYEQYF. The CDR3 DNA reads TGTGCCAGCAGTTTGCTGGGGGGGCACTCCTACGAGCAGTACTTC.

V usage is TRBV2 and J usage is TRBJ1-4, with a possible D match to TRBD1 (6 bases). Germline V lookup: CDR1 SNHLY, CDR2 FYNNEI. Trimming stripped 6 bases from V and 5 bases from J, with 13 bases between. The length of the CDR3 is 14 residues. This CDR3 is CASSVTGPNEKLFF. For the CDR3, the DNA is TGTGCCAGCAGCGTTACAGGGCCAAATGAAAAACTGTTTTTT. Full variable domain (remainder filled in from reference TRBV2 and TRBJ1-4): EPEVTQTPSHQVTQMGQEVILRCVPISNHLYFYWYRQILGQKVEFLVSFYNNEISEKSEIFDDQFSVERPDGSNFTLKIRSTKLEDSAMYFCASSVTGPNEKLFFGSGTQLSVL.

This clone was counted between two and nine times. This rearrangement joins TRBV5-4 to TRBJ1-2, with D unresolved. Per germline, CDR1 SGHNT and CDR2 YYREEE (reference sequence). Trimming took off 5 bases at V and 8 bases at J, with 13 bases between the two ends. The CDR3 is 12 residues long. This CDR3 is CASRMGVEGYTF. The CDR3 bases are TGTGCCAGCAGAATGGGCGTCGAAGGCTACACCTTC. Filled out from reference TRBV5-4 and TRBJ1-2, the complete variable domain reads ETGVTQSPTHLIKTRGQQVTLRCSSQSGHNTVSWYQQALGQGPQFIFQYYREEENGRGNFPPRFSGLQFPNYSSELNVNALELDDSALYLCASRMGVEGYTFGSGTRLTVV.

This sequence joins TRBV5-1 and TRBJ2-7, with D unresolved. V was shortened by 0 bases and J by 6 bases, with 10 bases between the two germline ends. CDR1 is SGHRS and CDR2 is YFSETQ in the germline V gene. The CDR3 runs to 13 residues. The CDR3 DNA reads as TGCGCCAGCAGCTTGGTTGTGGGCTCCGAGCAGTACTTC. It specifies CASSLVVGSEQYF.

The V and J genes are TRBV6-4 and TRBJ2-1; D gene uncertain. The CDR3 has 17 residues. Trimming cost V 5 bases and J 5 bases, with 22 bases left between them. Looked up from germline, CDR1 is MRHNA and CDR2 is SNTAGT. The CDR3 region has the DNA TGTGCCAGCAGTTCCTTCCCCTCGCTTGGGCCGAACAATGAGCAGTTCTTC. The encoded protein is CASSSFPSLGPNNEQFF.

V and J are TRBV7-6 and TRBJ2-1; 9 positions agree with TRBD2. Trimming took 4 bases from V and 7 from J; bases not matched to a gene: 11. Germline lookup yields CDR1 SGHVS and CDR2 FNYEAQ. The CDR3 covers 16 residues. Written as DNA, the CDR3 is TGTGCCAGCAGCTCAAGTGTGGGCGGGGGGGCAAATGAGCAGTTCTTC. Protein: CASSSSVGGGANEQFF.

The chain carries TRBV11-2 and TRBJ1-6; D may be TRBD1 (5 bases). CDR3 size: 18 residues. Trimming stripped 0 bases from V and 2 bases from J, with 14 bases between. CDR1 and CDR2 from the germline V gene are SGHAT and FQNNGV. CDR3 sequence (DNA): TGTGCCAGCAGCTTAGATCCCCTCAGGGCGGCCTATAATTCACCCCTCCACTTT. It translates to CASSLDPLRAAYNSPLHF.

This chain uses TRBV27 with TRBJ2-5, with TRBD1 matching 8 bases. Germline V gene sequence: CDR1 MNHEY, CDR2 SMNVEV (reference sequence). J was trimmed by 2 bases and V by 4 bases; bases with no gene match: 6. This CDR3 spans 15 amino acids. The CDR3: CASSSLGQAQETQYF. DNA for the CDR3: TGTGCCAGCAGTTCCTTGGGACAGGCGCAAGAGACCCAGTACTTC.

This chain joins TRBV18 and TRBJ1-3; no firm D call. This CDR3 is 16 amino acids long. V lost 3 bases, J lost 3 bases, and 15 bases lay in between. Germline CDR1 is KGHSH and CDR2 is LQKENI. The CDR3 coding sequence is TGTGCCAGCTCACCTAGCAAATCTCGAGGTGGAAACACCATATATTTT. Amino acid sequence: CASSPSKSRGGNTIYF.